The 7 T cell receptor beta chains below come from one sample, sequenced in a study of blood T cell repertoires in COVID-19. Sequenced by immunoSEQ multiplex PCR; TCRdb stores in-frame clones only, minus some. This table holds around 250,000 clones, 84% found once. Sequencing was carried out using peripheral blood. The source of these receptors is a human donor in a cohort sampled during active COVID-19.

Written as DNA, the CDR3 is TGTGCCAGCAGCTTTGGACTAGCGGGGGCTAACAATGAGCAGTTCTTC. Protein sequence: CASSFGLAGANNEQFF. The rearrangement joins TRBV5-4 to TRBJ2-1, with TRBD2 matching 13 bases. Germline CDR1 is SGHNT and CDR2 is YYREEE (reference sequence). This CDR3 has 16 residues. With V trimmed by 2 bases and J by 5 bases, 4 bases remained unmatched.

The V call is TRBV28, the J call TRBJ2-4, with TRBD2 matching over 11 bases. Germline assignment: CDR1 MDHEN and CDR2 SYDVKM. V shed 6 bases, J shed 5 bases, and the junction held 9 bases outside the gene matches. CDR3 size: 16 residues. CDR3 residues: CASSSGASGGQNIQYF. CDR3 bases: TGTGCCAGCAGCTCCGGGGCTAGCGGGGGGCAAAACATTCAGTACTTC.

The chain is built from TRBV6-2 or TRBV6-3 and TRBJ2-7; D is unclear. Germline V lookup: CDR1 MNHEY, CDR2 SVGEGT. V was trimmed by 6 bases and J by 3 bases, leaving 6 bases between them. This CDR3 has 11 residues. Written as DNA, the CDR3 is TGTGCCAGCAGATACCTCTACGAGCAGTACTTC. Protein sequence: CASRYLYEQYF.

CDR3: CASSHNNRVRQPQHF. CDR3 nucleotides: TGTGCCAGCAGCCACAATAACAGGGTCCGGCAGCCCCAGCATTTT. This chain links TRBV7-2 with TRBJ1-5; D perhaps matches TRBD1 (6 bases). The V gene lost 5 bases and the J gene lost 7 bases, with 18 bases spanning the gap. Germline CDR1 SGHTA, CDR2 FQGNSA. The length of the CDR3 is 15 residues.

The chain is built from TRBV5-1 and TRBJ2-2, with D maybe TRBD2 (5 bases). The length of the CDR3 is 14 residues. Trimming took off 3 bases at V and 5 bases at J, with 11 bases between the two ends. Germline V CDR1 and CDR2: SGHRS, YFSETQ. CDR3 loop: CASSSGVATGELFF. DNA for the CDR3: TGCGCCAGCAGCTCCGGGGTGGCGACCGGGGAGCTGTTTTTT.

The rearrangement joins TRBV18 to TRBJ2-3; TRBD1 might be the D (6 bases). The CDR3 is 15 residues long. Germline CDR1 reads KGHSH; CDR2 reads LQKENI. Trimming removed 4 bases from V and 3 bases from J, with 14 bases in between. CDR3 coding DNA: TGTGCCAGCTCACTACTACAGGGCGCAACAGATACGCAGTATTTT. Its protein is CASSLLQGATDTQYF.

The V gene is TRBV27, the J gene TRBJ1-5; TRBD1 matches 9 bases. This CDR3 is built from 15 residues. J was trimmed by 5 bases and V by 2 bases; bases with no gene match: 4. Germline CDR1 is MNHEY and CDR2 is SMNVEV (reference sequence). DNA for the CDR3: TGTGCCAGCAGTTTAGCGGGACAGGGCTATCAGCCCCAGCATTTT. Amino acid sequence: CASSLAGQGYQPQHF.